This section outlines one T cell receptor (beta chain) sequence together with its context. The antigen is undetermined. The J segment lost 7 bases and the V segment lost 10 bases, leaving 11 bases of the junction unmatched. Germline assignment: CDR1 MNHEY and CDR2 SVGAGI. The CDR3 consists of 14 residues. These data belong to a study of graft-versus-host responses after intestinal transplantation. Study-level background: Recipients had multivisceral, liver-intestinal, or isolated intestinal transplants. Each patient got anti-thymocyte globulin induction, then tacrolimus and steroids for two to four years. Study-level points and caveats: Levels of circulating GvH clones at their peak were associated with early post-transplant HvG declines.

Sequencing was performed with immunoSEQ multiplex PCR; in TCRdb, only in-frame clones are kept and a portion is missing. The table lists 99,000 or so clones, about 88% of them singletons. The clonotype originates from a human donor who received an intestinal transplant. The genes are TRBV6-5 and TRBJ2-1; 9 bases line up with TRBD2. The sequenced sample was unstimulated CD4+ T cells sorted from spleen or lymph node cells, obtained before intestinal transplant. CDR3 protein: CATQRAGGMNEQFF. The CDR3 region has the DNA TGTGCCACCCAGCGGGCGGGAGGGATGAATGAGCAGTTCTTC.